This TCR beta chain was profiled in a study of blood T cell repertoires in COVID-19. About the study: The origin of the acute and convalescent COVID-19 samples was the United States, Italy and Spain. PBMCs, B-cell-depleted T cells, or T cells provided the cDNA or gDNA that made up the material.

Original handling: Estimation of nucleated cell counts relied on the amplification of reference gene primers. The table came from immunoSEQ multiplex PCR; TCRdb's copy has only in-frame clones and leaves some out. V and J calls and clone size are those listed in that table; D and trimming were worked out from the DNA. The table lists 48,000 or so clones, under 90% of them singletons. This CDR3 is 12 amino acids long. Per the germline V gene, CDR1 is MNHEY and CDR2 is SVGAGI. V was cut by 6 bases and J by 4 bases, with 7 bases left in between. The sequence was collected from a woman in her fifties or sixties with acute or convalescent COVID-19. This chain joins TRBV6-5 and TRBJ1-5; no clear D. Sequenced: peripheral blood. The DNA for the CDR3 is TGTGCCAGCAGGGACTTTAATCAGCCCCAGCATTTT. Protein product: CASRDFNQPQHF.